A selection of T cell receptor beta chains follows, all from one sample in a study of human thymus T cells. Data came from immunoSEQ multiplex PCR; TCRdb stores just in-frame clones and leaves some out. Of roughly 130,000 clones in the sample, around 94% are singletons; the top ten hold more than 0.02%. The sequenced material came from thymus tissue. The receptor source for this set is a boy under three years old with a congenital heart defect but otherwise immunologically healthy. Each CDR3 is given with its conserved first and last residue. The order of the fields is V gene, clone size, J gene, D gene, CDR3 DNA, CDR3 protein. The D gene is left open where the match is weak. Size values are once, few and many counts, or a class for expanded clones, and some rows have none.

V gene: TRBV6-5; clone size: NA; J gene: TRBJ1-1; D gene: NA; CDR3 DNA: TGTGCCAGCAACTCCGGGACAAAGAACACTGAAGCTTTCTTT; CDR3 protein: CASNSGTKNTEAFF
V gene: TRBV25-1; clone size: NA; J gene: TRBJ2-5; D gene: NA; CDR3 DNA: TGTGCCAGCGGTACAAGAGGACTCCTAAAAGAGACCCAGTACTTC; CDR3 protein: CASGTRGLLKETQYF
V gene: TRBV12-5; clone size: NA; J gene: TRBJ1-5; D gene: NA; CDR3 DNA: TGTGCTAGTGGTACCTACAGGGCCCAGCATTTT; CDR3 protein: CASGTYRAQHF
V gene: TRBV6-1; clone size: NA; J gene: TRBJ1-1; D gene: NA; CDR3 DNA: TGTGCCAGCAGTGAAGGGGTCAAGGGGGACACTGAAGCTTTCTTT; CDR3 protein: CASSEGVKGDTEAFF
V gene: TRBV29-1; clone size: NA; J gene: TRBJ1-1; D gene: NA; CDR3 DNA: TGCAGCGCCGAGAGGGGGAACACTGAAGCTTTCTTT; CDR3 protein: CSAERGNTEAFF
V gene: TRBV29-1; clone size: once; J gene: TRBJ1-2; D gene: TRBD1; CDR3 DNA: TGCAGCGTTGGACAGGGGATCTATGGCTACACCTTC; CDR3 protein: CSVGQGIYGYTF
V gene: TRBV11-2; clone size: NA; J gene: TRBJ2-3; D gene: NA; CDR3 DNA: TGTGCCAGCAGCTTACTGAGGGGGGACGGCACAGATACGCAGTATTTT; CDR3 protein: CASSLLRGDGTDTQYF
V gene: TRBV9; clone size: NA; J gene: TRBJ2-1; D gene: NA; CDR3 DNA: TGTGCCAGCAGCGTCCCTCGACTAGGGACCTCCTACAATGAGCAGTTCTTC; CDR3 protein: CASSVPRLGTSYNEQFF
V gene: TRBV28; clone size: NA; J gene: TRBJ2-3; D gene: NA; CDR3 DNA: TGTGCCAGCAGGGGGGCACTTCGGACAGATACGCAGTATTTT; CDR3 protein: CASRGALRTDTQYF
V gene: TRBV19; clone size: NA; J gene: TRBJ2-5; D gene: NA; CDR3 DNA: TGTGCCAGTAGTCCCCGACTAGAGGTGGAGACCCAGTACTTC; CDR3 protein: CASSPRLEVETQYF
V gene: TRBV5-4; clone size: NA; J gene: TRBJ2-3; D gene: TRBD2; CDR3 DNA: TGTGCCAGCAGCCCAAAGCGGGGGGGAAAAATGGATACGCAGTATTTT; CDR3 protein: CASSPKRGGKMDTQYF
V gene: TRBV9; clone size: NA; J gene: TRBJ2-2; D gene: TRBD2; CDR3 DNA: TGTGCCAGCAGCGTAGGGGAGGGAGCCACCGGGGAGCTGTTTTTT; CDR3 protein: CASSVGEGATGELFF
V gene: TRBV28; clone size: NA; J gene: TRBJ2-3; D gene: NA; CDR3 DNA: TGTGCCAGCAGTTTGATCGGCGGGGGCTATAACACAGATACGCAGTATTTT; CDR3 protein: CASSLIGGGYNTDTQYF
V gene: TRBV19; clone size: NA; J gene: TRBJ1-5; D gene: TRBD1; CDR3 DNA: TGTGCCAGTAGTAAAGGGGGACAGAGCAGTAATCAGCCCCAGCATTTT; CDR3 protein: CASSKGGQSSNQPQHF
V gene: TRBV5-4; clone size: NA; J gene: TRBJ1-3; D gene: NA; CDR3 DNA: TGTGCCAGCAGCCTTATAGGAACTACTGGAAACACCATATATTTT; CDR3 protein: CASSLIGTTGNTIYF
V gene: TRBV30; clone size: NA; J gene: TRBJ2-7; D gene: TRBD1; CDR3 DNA: TGTGCCTGGAGGTCCGGGACAGGGGACTACGAGCAGTACTTC; CDR3 protein: CAWRSGTGDYEQYF
V gene: TRBV4-3; clone size: NA; J gene: TRBJ1-2; D gene: NA; CDR3 DNA: TGCGCCAGCAGCCAAGAACTATGGGAACAGGGCGTAAACTATGGCTACACCTTC; CDR3 protein: CASSQELWEQGVNYGYTF
V gene: TRBV18; clone size: NA; J gene: TRBJ2-7; D gene: TRBD2; CDR3 DNA: TGTGCCAGCTCACCCGGCCAGCGGGGGGAAACCTACGAGCAGTACTTC; CDR3 protein: CASSPGQRGETYEQYF
V gene: TRBV27; clone size: NA; J gene: TRBJ2-7; D gene: TRBD1; CDR3 DNA: TGTGCCAGCAGTTCAACAGGGACAGCCTCCTCCTACGAGCAGTACTTC; CDR3 protein: CASSSTGTASSYEQYF
V gene: TRBV4-2; clone size: NA; J gene: TRBJ1-5; D gene: NA; CDR3 DNA: TGTGCCAGCAGCCAAGCGCAGGGCAATCAGCCCCAGCATTTT; CDR3 protein: CASSQAQGNQPQHF
V gene: TRBV5-8; clone size: NA; J gene: TRBJ2-7; D gene: NA; CDR3 DNA: TGTGCCAGCAGCTTGGCCTGGCAGGCCCCCTACGAGCAGTACTTC; CDR3 protein: CASSLAWQAPYEQYF
V gene: TRBV28; clone size: NA; J gene: TRBJ1-5; D gene: NA; CDR3 DNA: TGTGCCAGCAGTTCACTCCACAGGGTAACCCCGTATAGCAATCAGCCCCAGCATTTT; CDR3 protein: CASSSLHRVTPYSNQPQHF